The 21 T cell receptor beta chains reported below all come from one sample, sequenced in a study of T-cell memory formation after mild COVID-19. TCRdb re-called the 5' RACE reads through MiXCR, storing one row per CDR3 protein. The sample lists about 88,000 distinct CDR3 sequences, roughly 25% occurring once. Input material: PBMCs or a T cell subset sorted from them (not recorded which). The receptors here all came from a man between 18 and 35 years old who had mild COVID-19 (a few samples of this study predate the infection). Cell type and time point are not known.

This clonotype occurred a few times. The gene calls are TRBV2 and TRBJ2-2; D might be TRBD1 or TRBD2, each matching 5 bases. Germline loops: CDR1 SNHLY, CDR2 FYNNEI. The CDR3 totals 15 residues. The V and J ends lost 2 bases and 6 bases respectively, with 13 bases between them. The CDR3 is CASSEFPGSPGELFF. For the CDR3, the DNA is TGTGCCAGCAGTGAATTTCCAGGGAGTCCCGGGGAGCTGTTTTTT.

This chain uses TRBV7-9 with TRBJ2-2, with D unresolved. The V end was cut by 4 bases, the J end by 6 bases, with 6 bases between. This CDR3 comprises 12 residues. Germline CDR1 is SEHNR and CDR2 is FQNEAQ (reference sequence). CDR3 residues: CASSSEAGELFF. As DNA, the CDR3 is TGTGCCAGCAGCTCGGAAGCCGGGGAGCTGTTTTTT.

The table lists this clonotype with a few counts. The CDR3 here is CASSQDLNTEAFF. CDR3 coding DNA: TGCGCCAGCAGCCAAGATCTGAACACTGAAGCTTTCTTT. The rearrangement joins TRBV4-3 to TRBJ1-1; no clear D. CDR3 length: 13 amino acids. V dropped 0 bases and J dropped 0 bases, with 2 bases sitting between them. The V gene's germline CDR1 is LGHNA and CDR2 YSLEER.

This clonotype has only a few counts. The chain joins TRBV7-9 to TRBJ2-3; TRBD2 matches 10 bases. Germline lookup yields CDR1 SEHNR and CDR2 FQNEAQ (reference sequence). V shed 5 bases, J shed 0 bases, and the junction held 14 bases outside the gene matches. The CDR3 has 19 amino acids. Written as DNA, the CDR3 is TGTGCCAGCAGCGTCGCGACCCCTAGCGGGGGTAATAGCACAGATACGCAGTATTTT. It codes for CASSVATPSGGNSTDTQYF. The full variable domain, rest sourced from reference TRBV7-9 and TRBJ2-3, is DTGVSQNPRHKITKRGQNVTFRCDPISEHNRLYWYRQTLGQGPEFLTYFQNEAQLEKSRLLSDRFSAERPKGSFSTLEIQRTEQGDSAMYLCASSVATPSGGNSTDTQYFGPGTRLTVL.

The chain uses TRBV12-3 or TRBV12-4 and TRBJ2-7; 9 bases are shared with TRBD1. With 6 bases clipped from V and 3 bases from J, the junction kept 3 bases outside the gene matches. The CDR3 sequence is 13 residues long. CDR3 residues: CASSLTGGYEQYV. CDR3 in DNA: TGTGCCAGCAGCCTGACAGGGGGCTACGAGCAGTACGTC.

The chain joins TRBV25-1 to TRBJ1-2; D ambiguous. The germline CDR1 and CDR2 sequences are MGHDK and SYGVNS. V dropped 5 bases and J dropped 0 bases, with 13 bases sitting between them. The CDR3 loop spans 15 amino acids. The CDR3 DNA is TGTGCCAGCAGTCCTCCTCAGGCGACTAACTATGGCTACACCTTC. This codes for CASSPPQATNYGYTF.

This clonotype was observed a handful of times. V is TRBV5-1 and J is TRBJ2-2; D possibly corresponds to TRBD2 (6 bases). V lost 5 bases and J lost 0, with 11 bases in between. Germline V gene data show CDR1 as SGHRS and CDR2 as YFSETQ. This CDR3 has 15 residues. The CDR3 bases are TGCGCCAGCAGTATTAGCGGACCGAACACCGGGGAGCTGTTTTTT. It encodes CASSISGPNTGELFF.

V and J are TRBV4-1 and TRBJ2-7; TRBD1 matches 7 bases. The ends lost 3 bases at V and 1 base at J; junction bases unmatched: 6. Germline lookup yields CDR1 MGHRA and CDR2 YSYEKL. The CDR3 is 15 amino acids. CDR3 loop: CASSQPGQPSYEQYF. The CDR3 DNA reads TGCGCCAGCAGCCAGCCGGGACAGCCTTCCTACGAGCAGTACTTC.

This clonotype has a handful of counts. The rearrangement uses TRBV6-4 and TRBJ2-2, with unresolved D. V gave up 11 bases and J gave up 2 bases, with 15 bases separating them. The CDR3 extends over 14 amino acids. The V gene's germline CDR1 is MRHNA and CDR2 SNTAGT. The CDR3 DNA sequence: TGTGCCGGGAAATGGGCGCTTAACACCGGGGAGCTGTTTTTT. This translates into CAGKWALNTGELFF.

The chain uses TRBV4-3 and TRBJ2-3, with a weak D call TRBD2 (6 bases). Germline V gives CDR1 LGHNA, CDR2 YSLEER. The CDR3 spans 14 residues. The V end lost 4 bases, the J end lost 3 bases, and 11 bases lay between the germline ends. The CDR3 is CASSRMGGTDTQYF. In DNA, the CDR3 is TGCGCCAGCAGCCGGATGGGGGGAACAGATACGCAGTATTTT.

The chain is built from TRBV15 and TRBJ2-3, with TRBD2 matching over 10 bases. Trimming at V came to 7 bases and at J to 6 bases, leaving 4 bases not matched to a gene. CDR3 length: 13 amino acids. Germline V CDR1 and CDR2: LNHNV, YYDKDF (reference sequence). CDR3 sequence (DNA): TGTGCCACCAAGAGCGGGGGGGACGATACGCAGTATTTT. This gives the protein CATKSGGDDTQYF.

This clonotype appeared a few times. The chain carries TRBV3-1 and TRBJ2-7; D not certain. From germline, CDR1 is LGHDT and CDR2 YNNKEL (reference sequence). Trimming pared 4 bases from V and 2 bases from J, leaving 12 bases between. The CDR3 extends over 14 amino acids. Here the CDR3 DNA reads TGTGCCAGCAGCCCTTTACGGCTCCCCTACGAGCAGTACTTC. Protein sequence: CASSPLRLPYEQYF.

In this sample, this clonotype turned up a few times. At one end the junction does not follow the germline gene, possibly because of a read error. The chain joins TRBV7-8 to TRBJ2-3, with D perhaps matching TRBD2 (5 bases). This CDR3 spans 15 amino acids. CDR1 SGHVS and CDR2 FQNEAQ come from the germline V gene. CDR3 amino acids: CASNLGIWETHTQYF. As DNA, the CDR3 is TGTGCCAGCAACTTAGGGATTTGGGAGACCCATACGCAGTATTTT.

This clonotype was observed many times. The chain joins TRBV20-1 to TRBJ2-1; 7 nucleotides match TRBD2. Germline values: CDR1 DFQATT, CDR2 SNEGSKA (reference sequence). The CDR3 covers 15 residues. The V and J ends lost 0 bases and 2 bases, in that order; junction bases with no gene match: 4. CDR3 residues: CSARDPAGPYNEQFF. The CDR3 DNA reads as TGCAGTGCTAGAGATCCAGCGGGGCCCTACAATGAGCAGTTCTTC.

This clonotype was observed a handful of times. The chain employs TRBV5-1 and TRBJ2-3, with TRBD1 matching over 10 bases. The CDR3 has 14 residues. V was pared by 4 bases and J by 6 bases, with 5 bases of the junction left unmatched. Germline CDR1 reads SGHRS; CDR2 reads YFSETQ. CDR3 DNA: TGCGCCAGCAGCCGGACAGGGGGAGTCGATACGCAGTATTTT. This encodes CASSRTGGVDTQYF.

This clonotype was picked up a small number of times. Here the CDR3 reads CASSTSGTGGQPQHF. In DNA form, the CDR3 reads TGTGCCAGCAGTACTTCAGGGACAGGGGGTCAGCCCCAGCATTTT. The chain employs TRBV12-3 or TRBV12-4 and TRBJ1-5; 11 nucleotides match TRBD1. This CDR3 has 15 residues. The V gene end was trimmed by 5 bases and the J gene end by 6 bases; junction bases not matched to a gene: 6.

This rearrangement joins TRBV12-3 or TRBV12-4 to TRBJ2-1; 10 nucleotides line up with TRBD2. The length of the CDR3 is 15 residues. The V and J ends lost 3 bases and 6 bases, in that order; junction bases with no gene match: 5. DNA of the CDR3: TGTGCCAGCAGTTTCAGCGGGGGGGATATCAATGAGCAGTTCTTC. Translated, it gives CASSFSGGDINEQFF.

This chain joins TRBV28 and TRBJ2-1; 7 positions agree with TRBD2. The CDR3 has 15 residues. Losses at the gene ends were 5 bases for V and 3 bases for J; bases not matched to a gene: 7. Germline CDR1 is MDHEN and CDR2 is SYDVKM. This CDR3 reads CASSPAGGGYNEQFF. The CDR3 DNA is TGTGCCAGCAGTCCCGCTGGGGGGGGCTACAATGAGCAGTTCTTC. Complete variable domain (other parts from reference TRBV28 and TRBJ2-1): DVKVTQSSRYLVKRTGEKVFLECVQDMDHENMFWYRQDPGLGLRLIYFSYDVKMKEKGDIPEGYSVSREKKERFSLILESASTNQTSMYLCASSPAGGGYNEQFFGPGTRLTVL.

Only a few counts were recorded for this clonotype. V gene TRBV10-3 combines with J gene TRBJ1-2; D gene uncertain. The CDR3 runs to 11 residues. Between the trimmed V and J ends, which lost 10 bases and 12 bases, there was a span of 18 bases. Germline values: CDR1 ENHRY, CDR2 SYGVKD. The CDR3 region has the DNA TGTGCCACCCAGACGGGCCGGCTGAACACCTTC. It codes for CATQTGRLNTF.

Only a few counts were recorded for this clonotype. The chain combines TRBV24-1 with TRBJ2-3, with unresolved D. V was clipped by 5 bases and J by 4 bases, with 9 bases between them. The CDR3 length is 13 residues. Germline CDR1 reads KGHDR; CDR2 reads SFDVKD. The CDR3 DNA reads as TGTGCCACCAGTGGCAAGAGACCAGATACGCAGTATTTT. Translated, it gives CATSGKRPDTQYF.

This clonotype was observed at least ten times. The chain uses TRBV20-1 and TRBJ2-7, with TRBD2 identical over 8 bases. Germline lookup yields CDR1 DFQATT and CDR2 SNEGSKA (reference sequence). Unmatched junction bases numbered 10, after V lost 5 bases and J lost 4 bases. This CDR3 is 14 amino acids long. The CDR3, as DNA: TGCAGTGCTCGTAGAAGCGGGGGAGATTACGAGCAGTACGTC. It yields the protein CSARRSGGDYEQYV.